This T cell receptor (beta chain) was recovered during a study of cytotoxic CD8 clonotypes in ibrutinib-treated CLL. From germline, CDR1 is MNHEY and CDR2 SMNVEV (reference sequence). CDR3 length: 13 amino acids. V was shortened by 4 bases and J by 8 bases, with 13 bases between the two germline ends. The assay was immunoSEQ multiplex PCR, and TCRdb's table has in-frame clones only and misses some. Seen here are about 140,000 clones, approximately 80% observed once, and the top ten hold 25% to 30%. The sample consisted of PBMCs, taken after 12 months of ibrutinib treatment. The V gene is TRBV27, the J gene TRBJ2-3, with TRBD2 as a possible D gene (6 bases). This receptor was taken from a human donor with chronic lymphocytic leukemia. The CDR3, as DNA: TGTGCCAGCAGTTCCGGGGGTCGTGTTACGCAGTATTTT. It encodes CASSSGGRVTQYF.